This T cell receptor (beta chain) appears in the sequencing data of a study of T cell responses to AZD1222 COVID-19 vaccine. Across the whole study: Investigators merged groups given second doses at roughly 4 or roughly 12 weeks.

This clone has only a few counts. As yet, its antigen is unknown. Notes on the study in general: Just a handful of people given AZD1222 tested seropositive at baseline. Among the donors, most were white British and more were female, and clonal diversity was possibly underestimated. In all cases, repertoires were sampled only after the peak T cell response.

The CDR3 is 15 amino acids. V gave up 1 base and J gave up 6 bases, with 15 bases separating them. Germline V gene lookup returns CDR1 SGHAT and CDR2 FQNNGV. This table comes from immunoSEQ multiplex PCR, and its TCRdb copy is limited to in-frame clones, with some not included. Among roughly 150,000 clones listed, 85% to 95% were seen once. The chain combines TRBV11-2 with TRBJ1-1; a weak D match, TRBD1 (6 bases). This TCR derives from an adult in good health. Sequenced here: peripheral blood, sampled on day 0 of AZD1222 vaccination. The CDR3 protein is CASSLATGGSAEAFF. The CDR3 coding sequence is TGTGCCAGCAGCTTAGCCACGGGGGGCTCGGCTGAAGCTTTCTTT.